This T cell receptor beta chain was obtained from a study of molecular identifiers for immune sequencing clone quantification. Study results and limitations: Naive cells had under 1% of molecules in clones above 20 RNA copies, effectors over 98%. Jurkat TCR RNA spiked in from one cell could reportedly be detected among 800,000 to 1,000,000 naive cells.

CDR1 is GTSNPN and CDR2 is SVGIG in the germline V gene (reference sequence). The ends lost 3 bases at V and 6 bases at J; junction bases unmatched: 6. This CDR3 spans 14 amino acids. TCRdb passed the PCR reads through MiXCR, listing each CDR3 protein once. The repertoire has some 320,000 distinct CDR3 sequences, roughly a quarter of them found once; the top ten carry about 0.73%. With RNA at 10%, 30% or 50%, naive CD8 libraries came from about 20,000 to 1,000,000 sorted cells. This clonotype showed up just a few times. The antigen is undetermined. The chain employs TRBV30 and TRBJ1-1; 11 nucleotides match TRBD1. This clonotype was sampled from a human donor in good health. Some libraries in this study had Jurkat cell RNA spiked in. Sequencing was carried out using naive CD8+ T cells from blood, with Jurkat cell RNA spiked in. Indicated subset: FACS-sorted CD8+CD4-CCR7+CD45RA+ naive T cells. CDR3 loop: CAWSTGQGASEAFF. The DNA of the CDR3 is TGTGCCTGGAGCACAGGACAGGGGGCCTCTGAAGCTTTCTTT. The entire variable domain, with the rest obtained from reference TRBV30 and TRBJ1-1, is as follows: SQTIHQWPATLVQPVGSPLSLECTVEGTSNPNLYWYRQAAGRGLQLLFYSVGIGQISSEVPQNLSASRPQDRQFILSSKKLLLSDSGFYLCAWSTGQGASEAFFGQGTRLTVV.